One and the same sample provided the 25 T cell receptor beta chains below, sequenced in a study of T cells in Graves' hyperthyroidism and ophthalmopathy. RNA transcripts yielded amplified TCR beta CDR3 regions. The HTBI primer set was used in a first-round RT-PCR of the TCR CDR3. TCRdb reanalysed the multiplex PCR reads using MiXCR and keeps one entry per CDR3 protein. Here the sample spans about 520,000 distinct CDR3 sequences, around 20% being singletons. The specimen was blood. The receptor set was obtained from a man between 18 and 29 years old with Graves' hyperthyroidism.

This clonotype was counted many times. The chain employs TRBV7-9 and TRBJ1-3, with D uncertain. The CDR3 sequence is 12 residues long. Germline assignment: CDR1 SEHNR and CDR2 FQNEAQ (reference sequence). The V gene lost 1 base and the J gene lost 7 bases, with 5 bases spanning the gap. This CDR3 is CASSLDRNTIYF. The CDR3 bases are TGTGCCAGCAGCTTAGACCGGAACACCATATATTTT.

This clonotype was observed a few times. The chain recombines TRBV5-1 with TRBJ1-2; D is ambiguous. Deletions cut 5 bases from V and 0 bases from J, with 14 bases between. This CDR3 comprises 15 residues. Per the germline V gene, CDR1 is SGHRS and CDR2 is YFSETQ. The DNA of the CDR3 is TGCGCCAGCAGTGGCACAAAAGAGCCTAACTATGGCTACACCTTC. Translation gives CASSGTKEPNYGYTF.

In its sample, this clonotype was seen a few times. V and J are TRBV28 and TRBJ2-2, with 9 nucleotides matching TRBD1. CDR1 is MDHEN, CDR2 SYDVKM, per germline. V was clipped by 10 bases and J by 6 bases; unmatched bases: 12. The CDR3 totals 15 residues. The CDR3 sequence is CATDRTGVFAGELFF. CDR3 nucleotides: TGTGCCACCGACCGGACAGGGGTTTTTGCCGGGGAGCTGTTTTTT.

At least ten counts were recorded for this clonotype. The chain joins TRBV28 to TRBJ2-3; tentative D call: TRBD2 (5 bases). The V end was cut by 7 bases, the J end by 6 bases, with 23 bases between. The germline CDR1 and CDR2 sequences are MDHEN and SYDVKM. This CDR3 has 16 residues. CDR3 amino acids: CASNSPARIQRDTQYF. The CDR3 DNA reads TGTGCCAGCAACAGTCCTGCGCGAATCCAGCGGGATACGCAGTATTTT.

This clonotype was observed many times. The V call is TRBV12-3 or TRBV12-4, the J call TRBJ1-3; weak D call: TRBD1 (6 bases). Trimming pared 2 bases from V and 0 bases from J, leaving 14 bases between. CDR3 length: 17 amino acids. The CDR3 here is CASSLKTGPSSGNTIYF. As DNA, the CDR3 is TGTGCCAGCAGTTTAAAGACAGGCCCGAGCTCTGGAAACACCATATATTTT.

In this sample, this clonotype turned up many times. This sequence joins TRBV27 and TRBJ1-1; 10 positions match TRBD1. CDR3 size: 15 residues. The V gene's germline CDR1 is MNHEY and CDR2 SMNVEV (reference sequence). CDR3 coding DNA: TGTACACCTCGACAGGGGGCCCCTTCCAGGGCTGAAGCTTTCTTT. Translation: CTPRQGAPSRAEAFF.

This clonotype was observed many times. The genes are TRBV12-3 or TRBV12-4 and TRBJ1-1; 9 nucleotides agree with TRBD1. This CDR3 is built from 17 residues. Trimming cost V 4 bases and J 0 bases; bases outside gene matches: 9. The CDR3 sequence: CASSWAGTGYLNTEAFF. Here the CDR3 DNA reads TGTGCCAGCAGTTGGGCTGGGACAGGGTATTTGAACACTGAAGCTTTCTTT.

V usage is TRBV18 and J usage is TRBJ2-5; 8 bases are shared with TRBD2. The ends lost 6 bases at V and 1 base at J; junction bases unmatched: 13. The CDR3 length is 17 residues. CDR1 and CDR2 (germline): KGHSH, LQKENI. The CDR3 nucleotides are TGTGCCAGCTCCCCCCGCCGGGTAGCGGGGCCCCAAGAGACCCAGTACTTC. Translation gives CASSPRRVAGPQETQYF.

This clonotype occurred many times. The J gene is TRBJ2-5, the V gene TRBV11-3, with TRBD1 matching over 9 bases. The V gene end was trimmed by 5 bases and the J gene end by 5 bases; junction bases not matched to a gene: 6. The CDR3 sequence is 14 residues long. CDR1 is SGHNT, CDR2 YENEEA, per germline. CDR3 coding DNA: TGTGCCAGCAGCGCCGGGACAGGGAGTGAGACCCAGTACTTC. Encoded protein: CASSAGTGSETQYF.

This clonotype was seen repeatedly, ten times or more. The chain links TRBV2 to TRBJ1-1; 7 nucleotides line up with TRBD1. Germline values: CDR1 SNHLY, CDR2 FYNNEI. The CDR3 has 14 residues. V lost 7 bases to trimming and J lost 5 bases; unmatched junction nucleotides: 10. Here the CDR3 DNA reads TGTGCCAGCACCAACAGGGGTAGTCTGACTGAAGCTTTCTTT. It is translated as CASTNRGSLTEAFF.

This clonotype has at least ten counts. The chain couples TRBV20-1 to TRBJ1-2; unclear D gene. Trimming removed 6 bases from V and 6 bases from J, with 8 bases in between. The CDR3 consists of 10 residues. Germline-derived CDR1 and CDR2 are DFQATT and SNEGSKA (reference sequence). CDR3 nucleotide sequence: TGCAGTGCGAGCTTTGATGGCTACACCTTC. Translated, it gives CSASFDGYTF.

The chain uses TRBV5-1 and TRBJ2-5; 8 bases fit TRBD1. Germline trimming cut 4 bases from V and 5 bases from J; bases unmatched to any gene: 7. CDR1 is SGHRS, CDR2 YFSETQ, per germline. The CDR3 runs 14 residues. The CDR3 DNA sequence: TGCGCCAGCAGCAACACAGGGGGTGGCGAGACCCAGTACTTC. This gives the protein CASSNTGGGETQYF.

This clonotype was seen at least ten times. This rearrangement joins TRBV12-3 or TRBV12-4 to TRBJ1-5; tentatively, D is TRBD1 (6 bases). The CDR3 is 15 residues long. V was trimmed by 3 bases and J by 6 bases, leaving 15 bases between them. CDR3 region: CASSFRDNRVQPQHF. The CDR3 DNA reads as TGTGCCAGCAGTTTCCGGGACAACAGGGTTCAGCCCCAGCATTTT.

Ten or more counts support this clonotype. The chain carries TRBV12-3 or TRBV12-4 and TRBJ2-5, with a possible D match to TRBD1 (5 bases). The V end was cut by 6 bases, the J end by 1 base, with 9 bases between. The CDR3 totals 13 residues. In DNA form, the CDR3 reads TGTGCCAGCAGCAAGGGGCGCCAAGAGACCCAGTACTTC. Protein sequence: CASSKGRQETQYF.

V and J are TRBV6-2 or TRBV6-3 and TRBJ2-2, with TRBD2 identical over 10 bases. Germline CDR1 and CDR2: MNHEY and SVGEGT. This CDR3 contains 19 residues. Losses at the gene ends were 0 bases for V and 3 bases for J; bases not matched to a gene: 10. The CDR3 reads CASSYSNLAGVRDTGELFF. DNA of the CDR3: TGTGCCAGCAGTTACTCGAATCTAGCGGGAGTTAGGGACACCGGGGAGCTGTTTTTT.

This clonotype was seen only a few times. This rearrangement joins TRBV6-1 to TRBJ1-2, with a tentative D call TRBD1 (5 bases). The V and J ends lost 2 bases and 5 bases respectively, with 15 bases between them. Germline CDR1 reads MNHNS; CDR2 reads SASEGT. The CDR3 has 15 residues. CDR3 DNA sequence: TGTGCCAGCAGTGAAATGGGGCGGGGGGAGTATGGCTACACCTTC. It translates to CASSEMGRGEYGYTF.

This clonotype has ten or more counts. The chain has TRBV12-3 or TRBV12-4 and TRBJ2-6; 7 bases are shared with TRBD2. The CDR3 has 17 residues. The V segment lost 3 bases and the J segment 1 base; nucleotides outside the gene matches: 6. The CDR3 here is CASSLRSGRSGANVLTF. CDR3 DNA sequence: TGTGCCAGCAGTTTGCGGTCCGGGAGGTCTGGGGCCAACGTCCTGACTTTC.

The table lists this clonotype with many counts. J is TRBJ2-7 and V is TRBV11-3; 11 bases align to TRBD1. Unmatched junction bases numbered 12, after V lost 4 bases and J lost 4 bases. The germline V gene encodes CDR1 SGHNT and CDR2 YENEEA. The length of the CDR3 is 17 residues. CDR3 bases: TGTGCCAGCAGCTGGTTAGGGGCTGGACAGGGGGCATACGAGCAGTACTTC. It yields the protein CASSWLGAGQGAYEQYF.

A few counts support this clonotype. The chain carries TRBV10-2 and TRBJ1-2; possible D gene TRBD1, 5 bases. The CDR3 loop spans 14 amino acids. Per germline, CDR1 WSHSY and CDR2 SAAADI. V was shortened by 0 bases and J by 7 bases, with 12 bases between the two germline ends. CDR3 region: CASSESQGWSGYTF. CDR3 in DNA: TGCGCCAGCAGTGAGTCCCAGGGTTGGTCTGGCTACACCTTC.

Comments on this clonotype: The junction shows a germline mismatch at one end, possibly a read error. The CDR3 DNA follows: TGTGCCAGCAGAGCCGAATTCCTCCTGAACACTGATGCTTTCTTT. Protein: CASRAEFLLNTDAFF. V and J are TRBV6-1 and TRBJ1-1; unclear D gene. Germline V gives CDR1 MNHNS, CDR2 SASEGT. This CDR3 is 15 amino acids long.

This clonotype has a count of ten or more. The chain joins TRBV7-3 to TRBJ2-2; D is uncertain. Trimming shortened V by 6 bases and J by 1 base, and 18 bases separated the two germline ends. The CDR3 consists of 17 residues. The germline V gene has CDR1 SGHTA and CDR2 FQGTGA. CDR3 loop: CASRRVSSPLNTGELFF. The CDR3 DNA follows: TGTGCCAGCAGACGGGTCTCCTCCCCCCTGAACACCGGGGAGCTGTTTTTT.

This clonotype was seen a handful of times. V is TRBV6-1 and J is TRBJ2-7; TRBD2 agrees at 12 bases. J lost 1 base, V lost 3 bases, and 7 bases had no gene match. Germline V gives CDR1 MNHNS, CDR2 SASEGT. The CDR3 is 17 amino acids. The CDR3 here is CASSDILAGGWSYEQYF. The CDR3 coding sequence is TGTGCCAGCAGTGATATACTAGCGGGAGGATGGTCCTACGAGCAGTACTTC.

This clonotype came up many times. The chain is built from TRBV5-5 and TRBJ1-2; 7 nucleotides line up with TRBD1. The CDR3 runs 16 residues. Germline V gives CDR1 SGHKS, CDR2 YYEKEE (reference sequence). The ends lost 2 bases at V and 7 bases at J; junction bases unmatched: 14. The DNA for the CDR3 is TGTGCCAGCAGCTTACGGACAGGTCGCTACTCCTCTGGCTACACCTTC. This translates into CASSLRTGRYSSGYTF.

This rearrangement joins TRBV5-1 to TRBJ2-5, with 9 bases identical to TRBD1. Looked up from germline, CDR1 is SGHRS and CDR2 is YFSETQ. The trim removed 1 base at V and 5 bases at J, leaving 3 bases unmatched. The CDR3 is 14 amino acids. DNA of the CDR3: TGCGCCAGCAGCTTGTGGACAGGGGAGGAGACCCAGTACTTC. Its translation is CASSLWTGEETQYF.

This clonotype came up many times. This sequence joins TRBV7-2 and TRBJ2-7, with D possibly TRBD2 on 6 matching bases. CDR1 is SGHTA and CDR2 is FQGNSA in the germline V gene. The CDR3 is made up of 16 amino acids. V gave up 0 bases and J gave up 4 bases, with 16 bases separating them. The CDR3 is CASSLAVGLGGYEQYF. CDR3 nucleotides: TGTGCCAGCAGCTTAGCCGTTGGACTGGGGGGTTACGAGCAGTACTTC.